The entry below gives a single TCR beta chain sequence along with its context. The antigen remains undetermined. This sample is part of a study of blood T cells in healthy people across ages. Through a sample-barcoded 5' primer and a J-beta primer mix, a second PCR was run for roughly 6 to 12 cycles. Each cDNA molecule carried a tag from a template-switch adaptor that contained 12 random nucleotides. TCRdb processed the 5' RACE reads anew with MiXCR; each CDR3 protein has one entry. The sample has some 1,800,000 distinct CDR3 sequences; 39% are singletons. Study findings and constraints: There was a strong correlation between TCR beta diversity and naive T cell percentage.

Per the germline V gene, CDR1 is SGHTA and CDR2 is FQGNSA. CDR3 length equals 14 residues. V lost 5 bases and J 5 bases, leaving 14 bases between the germline ends. This sequence originates from a human donor in good health. The chain has TRBV7-2 and TRBJ2-3, with D perhaps given as TRBD1 or TRBD2 (7 bases each). The specimen was blood. The CDR3 DNA reads as TGTGCCAGCAGCGAGGGAGGGGGCGGAGATACGCAGTATTTT. Translating it yields CASSEGGGGDTQYF.